This T cell receptor (beta chain) stems from a study of blood T cell repertoires in COVID-19. Whole-study context: Some COVID-19 samples were acute and others convalescent; all came from the United States, Italy and Spain. The analysed material was cDNA or gDNA that came from T cells, B-cell-depleted T cells, or PBMCs.

The CDR3 covers 15 residues. The germline V and J ends were trimmed by 1 base and 9 bases, with 16 bases remaining between them. Germline CDR1 SGHDN, CDR2 FVKESK. Patients from Seattle were sampled longitudinally, starting during active infection. Source study methods: Amplification with reference gene primers provided the estimates of nucleated cell counts. Repertoires were generated with immunoSEQ multiplex PCR, while TCRdb's copy carries only in-frame clones and drops some. V, J and clone size were drawn from that table, and D and trimming were deduced from the DNA. The sample lists 250,000 to 400,000 clones; around 88% were seen once.

The sample taken for sequencing was peripheral blood. The chain recombines TRBV14 with TRBJ2-1, with TRBD2 as a possible D gene (5 bases). This TCR was recovered from a woman in her twenties or thirties with COVID-19, enrolled during active disease. In DNA, the CDR3 is TGTGCCAGCAGCCAAGTTTGGACTGCAAACGCTGAGCAGTTCTTC. Translation gives CASSQVWTANAEQFF.